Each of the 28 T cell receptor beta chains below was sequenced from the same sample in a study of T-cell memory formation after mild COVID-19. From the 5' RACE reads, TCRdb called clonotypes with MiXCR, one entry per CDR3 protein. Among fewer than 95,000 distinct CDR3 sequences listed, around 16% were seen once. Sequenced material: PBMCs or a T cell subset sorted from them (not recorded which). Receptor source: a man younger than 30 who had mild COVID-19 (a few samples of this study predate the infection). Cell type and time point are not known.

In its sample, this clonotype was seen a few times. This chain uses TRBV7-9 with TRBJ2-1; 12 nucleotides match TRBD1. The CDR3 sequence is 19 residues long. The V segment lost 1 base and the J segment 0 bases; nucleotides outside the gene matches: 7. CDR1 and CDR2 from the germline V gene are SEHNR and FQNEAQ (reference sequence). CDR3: CASSLGDRGQTFSYNEQFF. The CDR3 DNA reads TGTGCCAGCAGCTTAGGGGACAGGGGGCAAACGTTCTCCTACAATGAGCAGTTCTTC. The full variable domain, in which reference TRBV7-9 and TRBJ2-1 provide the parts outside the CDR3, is DTGVSQNPRHKITKRGQNVTFRCDPISEHNRLYWYRQTLGQGPEFLTYFQNEAQLEKSRLLSDRFSAERPKGSFSTLEIQRTEQGDSAMYLCASSLGDRGQTFSYNEQFFGPGTRLTVL.

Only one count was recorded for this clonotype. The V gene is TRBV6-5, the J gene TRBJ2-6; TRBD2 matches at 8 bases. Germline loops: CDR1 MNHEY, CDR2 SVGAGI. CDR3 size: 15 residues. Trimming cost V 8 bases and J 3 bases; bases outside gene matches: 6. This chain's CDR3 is CASAAAGGGANVLTF. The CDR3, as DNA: TGTGCCAGCGCAGCGGCGGGGGGTGGGGCCAACGTCCTGACTTTC.

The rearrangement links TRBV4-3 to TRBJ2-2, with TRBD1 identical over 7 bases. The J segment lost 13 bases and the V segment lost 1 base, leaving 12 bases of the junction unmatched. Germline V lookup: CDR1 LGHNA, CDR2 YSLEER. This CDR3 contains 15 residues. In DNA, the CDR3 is TGCGCCAGCAGCCAAGTTATAGTGAGCTACAGGGGGCTGTTTTTT. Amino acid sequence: CASSQVIVSYRGLFF.

The CDR3 DNA sequence: TGTGCCAGCAGCCCGTCTTCGGACAGGGCGGGTCAGTTCTTC. Its protein is CASSPSSDRAGQFF. This rearrangement joins TRBV3-1 to TRBJ2-1; 8 bases fit TRBD1. CDR3 length: 14 amino acids. After removal of 4 bases from V and 13 bases from J, the junction contained 12 bases not matched to a gene. Germline values: CDR1 LGHDT, CDR2 YNNKEL (reference sequence).

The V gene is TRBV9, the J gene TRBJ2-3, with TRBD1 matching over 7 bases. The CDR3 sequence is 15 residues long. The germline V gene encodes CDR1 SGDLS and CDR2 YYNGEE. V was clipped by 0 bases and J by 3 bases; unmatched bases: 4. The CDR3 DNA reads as TGTGCCAGCAGCGTAGAGGGGGCTGGGACAGATACGCAGTATTTT. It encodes CASSVEGAGTDTQYF.

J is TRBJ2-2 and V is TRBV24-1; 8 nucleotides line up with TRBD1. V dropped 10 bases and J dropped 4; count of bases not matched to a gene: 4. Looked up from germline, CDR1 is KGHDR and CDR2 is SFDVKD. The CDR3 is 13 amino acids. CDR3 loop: CATRTGPTGELFF. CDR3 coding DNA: TGTGCCACGCGGACAGGGCCCACCGGGGAGCTGTTTTTT.

The CDR3 DNA follows: TGTGCCAGCAGTTACTCCTTAGCTTTGGACAGGTTCCATGGCTACACCTTC. Its translation is CASSYSLALDRFHGYTF. The chain has TRBV6-6 and TRBJ1-2, with 7 positions matching TRBD1. Unmatched junction bases numbered 13, after V lost 0 bases and J lost 6 bases. Germline V gene data show CDR1 as MNHNY and CDR2 as SVGAGI (reference sequence). The CDR3 loop spans 17 amino acids.

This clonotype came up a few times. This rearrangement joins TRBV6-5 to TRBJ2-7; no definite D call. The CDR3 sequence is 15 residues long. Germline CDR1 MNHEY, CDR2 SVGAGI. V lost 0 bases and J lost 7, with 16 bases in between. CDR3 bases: TGTGCCAGCAGTTACTCCGCACAGAGCCGGCAGGAGCAGTACTTC. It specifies CASSYSAQSRQEQYF.

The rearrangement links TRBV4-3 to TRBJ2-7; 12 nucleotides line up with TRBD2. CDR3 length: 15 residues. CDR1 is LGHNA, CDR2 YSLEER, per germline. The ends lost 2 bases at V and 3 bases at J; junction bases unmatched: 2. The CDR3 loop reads CASSQLTSGGYEQYF. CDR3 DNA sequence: TGCGCCAGCAGCCAACTGACTAGCGGGGGCTACGAGCAGTACTTC.

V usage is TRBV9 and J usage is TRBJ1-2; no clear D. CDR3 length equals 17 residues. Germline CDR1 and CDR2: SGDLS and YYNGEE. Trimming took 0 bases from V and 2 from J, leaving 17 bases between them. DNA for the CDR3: TGTGCCAGCAGCGTAGACCGGGTAAACCCCTCAAACTATGGCTACACCTTC. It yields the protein CASSVDRVNPSNYGYTF.

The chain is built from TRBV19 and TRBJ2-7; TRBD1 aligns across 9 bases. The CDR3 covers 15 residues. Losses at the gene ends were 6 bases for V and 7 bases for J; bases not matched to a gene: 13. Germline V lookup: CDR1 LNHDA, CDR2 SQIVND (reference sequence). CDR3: CASRARTGVRQEQYF. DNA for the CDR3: TGTGCCAGTAGGGCTAGGACAGGGGTGCGGCAAGAGCAGTACTTC.

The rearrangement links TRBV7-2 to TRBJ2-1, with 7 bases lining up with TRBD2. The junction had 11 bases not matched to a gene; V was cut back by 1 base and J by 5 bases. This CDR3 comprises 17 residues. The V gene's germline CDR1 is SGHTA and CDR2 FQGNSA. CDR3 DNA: TGTGCCAGCAGCTTAGTGGGCCCGGAGCGGGGCCACAATGAGCAGTTCTTC. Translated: CASSLVGPERGHNEQFF.

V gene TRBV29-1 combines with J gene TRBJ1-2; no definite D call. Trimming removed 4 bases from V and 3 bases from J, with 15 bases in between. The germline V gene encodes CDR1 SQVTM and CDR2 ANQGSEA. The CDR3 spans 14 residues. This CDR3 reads CSVVSEAQHYGYTF. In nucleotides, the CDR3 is TGCAGCGTTGTTTCGGAGGCCCAACACTATGGCTACACCTTC. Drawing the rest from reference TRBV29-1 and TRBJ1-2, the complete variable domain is SAVISQKPSRDICQRGTSLTIQCQVDSQVTMMFWYRQQPGQSLTLIATANQGSEATYESGFVIDKFPISRPNLTFSTLTVSNMSPEDSSIYLCSVVSEAQHYGYTFGSGTRLTVV.

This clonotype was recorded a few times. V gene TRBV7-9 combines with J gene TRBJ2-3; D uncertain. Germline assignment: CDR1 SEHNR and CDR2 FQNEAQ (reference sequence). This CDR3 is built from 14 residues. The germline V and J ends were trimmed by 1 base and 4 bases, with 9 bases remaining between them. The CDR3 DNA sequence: TGTGCCAGCAGCTTAGAAGGGTTAGCAGATACGCAGTATTTT. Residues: CASSLEGLADTQYF. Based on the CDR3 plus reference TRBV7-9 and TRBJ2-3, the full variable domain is DTGVSQNPRHKITKRGQNVTFRCDPISEHNRLYWYRQTLGQGPEFLTYFQNEAQLEKSRLLSDRFSAERPKGSFSTLEIQRTEQGDSAMYLCASSLEGLADTQYFGPGTRLTVL.

The CDR3 DNA reads as TGTGCCAGCGATCCTAACAGGGATTACTATGGCTACACCTTC. Its protein is CASDPNRDYYGYTF. The rearrangement links TRBV2 to TRBJ1-2, with a tentative D call TRBD1 (6 bases). This CDR3 has 14 amino acids. V shed 8 bases and J shed 3 bases, with 16 bases lying between them. Looked up from germline, CDR1 is SNHLY and CDR2 is FYNNEI.

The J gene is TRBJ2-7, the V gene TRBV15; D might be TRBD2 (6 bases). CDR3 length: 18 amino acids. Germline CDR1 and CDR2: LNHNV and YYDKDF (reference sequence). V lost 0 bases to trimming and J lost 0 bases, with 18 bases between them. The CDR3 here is CATSRDAPGGSGSYEQYF. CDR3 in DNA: TGTGCCACCAGCAGAGATGCCCCCGGGGGTAGCGGCTCCTACGAGCAGTACTTC.

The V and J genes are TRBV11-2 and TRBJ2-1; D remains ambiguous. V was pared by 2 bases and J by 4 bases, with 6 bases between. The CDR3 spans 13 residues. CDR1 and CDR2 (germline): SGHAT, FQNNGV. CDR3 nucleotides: TGTGCCAGCAGCTTATCTGATTACAATGAGCAGTTCTTC. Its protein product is CASSLSDYNEQFF. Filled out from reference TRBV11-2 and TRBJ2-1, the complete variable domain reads EAGVAQSPRYKIIEKRQSVAFWCNPISGHATLYWYQQILGQGPKLLIQFQNNGVVDDSQLPKDRFSAERLKGVDSTLKIQPAKLEDSAVYLCASSLSDYNEQFFGPGTRLTVL.

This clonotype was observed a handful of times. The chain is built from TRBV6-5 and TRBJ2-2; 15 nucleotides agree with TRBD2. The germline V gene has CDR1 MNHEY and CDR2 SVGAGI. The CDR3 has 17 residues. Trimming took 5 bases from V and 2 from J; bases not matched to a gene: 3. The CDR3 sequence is CASSLGLAGGNTGELFF. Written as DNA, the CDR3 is TGTGCCAGCAGTCTGGGACTAGCGGGGGGAAACACCGGGGAGCTGTTTTTT.

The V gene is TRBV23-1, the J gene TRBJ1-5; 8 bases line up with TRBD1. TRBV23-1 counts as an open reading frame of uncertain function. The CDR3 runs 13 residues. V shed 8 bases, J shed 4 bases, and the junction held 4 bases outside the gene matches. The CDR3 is CASGRDRNQPQHF. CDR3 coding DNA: TGCGCCAGCGGCCGGGACAGGAATCAGCCCCAGCATTTT.

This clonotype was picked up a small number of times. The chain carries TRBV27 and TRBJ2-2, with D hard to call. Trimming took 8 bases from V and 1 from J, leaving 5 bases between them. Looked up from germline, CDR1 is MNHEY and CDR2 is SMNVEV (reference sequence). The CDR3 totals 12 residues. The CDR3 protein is CASGRNTGELFF. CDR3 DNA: TGTGCCAGCGGGCGGAACACCGGGGAGCTGTTTTTT.

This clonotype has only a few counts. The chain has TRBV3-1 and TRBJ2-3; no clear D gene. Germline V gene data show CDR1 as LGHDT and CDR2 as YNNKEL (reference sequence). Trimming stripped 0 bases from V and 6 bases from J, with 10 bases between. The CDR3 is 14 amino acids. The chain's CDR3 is CASSQEWDSDTQYF. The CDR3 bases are TGTGCCAGCAGCCAAGAATGGGATTCCGATACGCAGTATTTT.

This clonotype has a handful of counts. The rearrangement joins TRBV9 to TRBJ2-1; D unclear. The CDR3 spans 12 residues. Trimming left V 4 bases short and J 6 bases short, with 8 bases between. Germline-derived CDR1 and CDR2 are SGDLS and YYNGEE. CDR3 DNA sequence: TGTGCCAGCAGCCTTGACGGCAATGAGCAGTTCTTC. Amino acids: CASSLDGNEQFF.

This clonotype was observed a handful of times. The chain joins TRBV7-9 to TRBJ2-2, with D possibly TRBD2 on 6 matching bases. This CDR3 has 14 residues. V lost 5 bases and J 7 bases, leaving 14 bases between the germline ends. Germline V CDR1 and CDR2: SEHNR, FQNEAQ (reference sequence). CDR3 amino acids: CASSNSTSIGELFF. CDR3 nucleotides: TGTGCCAGCAGCAACTCGACTAGTATCGGGGAGCTGTTTTTT.

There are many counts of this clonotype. The CDR3 here is CASSPRDRLNTEAFF. CDR3 coding DNA: TGTGCCAGCAGCCCCCGGGACAGACTAAACACTGAAGCTTTCTTT. The chain links TRBV9 to TRBJ1-1; 7 bases match TRBD1. Germline lookup yields CDR1 SGDLS and CDR2 YYNGEE. CDR3 size: 15 residues. V was clipped by 4 bases and J by 2 bases; unmatched bases: 8.

The CDR3: CSVVQGSYGYTF. The CDR3 DNA reads as TGCAGCGTTGTACAGGGATCCTATGGCTACACCTTC. V and J are TRBV29-1 and TRBJ1-2; D perhaps matches TRBD1 (6 bases). The ends were cut back, 4 bases at V and 4 bases at J, with 10 bases in the middle. The CDR3 is 12 amino acids. Germline CDR1 and CDR2: SQVTM and ANQGSEA.

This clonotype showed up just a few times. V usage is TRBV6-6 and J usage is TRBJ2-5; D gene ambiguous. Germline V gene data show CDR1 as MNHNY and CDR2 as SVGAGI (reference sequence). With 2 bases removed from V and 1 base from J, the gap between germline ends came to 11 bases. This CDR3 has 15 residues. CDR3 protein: CASSYVSGLQETQYF. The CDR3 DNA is TGTGCCAGCAGTTACGTCTCAGGTCTCCAAGAGACCCAGTACTTC.

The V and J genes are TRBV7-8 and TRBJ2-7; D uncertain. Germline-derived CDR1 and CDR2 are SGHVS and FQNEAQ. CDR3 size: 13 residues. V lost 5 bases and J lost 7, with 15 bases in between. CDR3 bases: TGTGCCAGCAGCCCGACATTGGGCGGTGAGCAGTACTTC. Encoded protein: CASSPTLGGEQYF.

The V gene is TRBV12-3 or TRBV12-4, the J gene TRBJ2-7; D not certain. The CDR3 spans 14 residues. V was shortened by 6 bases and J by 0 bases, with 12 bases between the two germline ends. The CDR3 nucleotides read TGTGCCAGCAGCGACATGCCAGCCTCCTACGAGCAGTACTTC. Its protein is CASSDMPASYEQYF.